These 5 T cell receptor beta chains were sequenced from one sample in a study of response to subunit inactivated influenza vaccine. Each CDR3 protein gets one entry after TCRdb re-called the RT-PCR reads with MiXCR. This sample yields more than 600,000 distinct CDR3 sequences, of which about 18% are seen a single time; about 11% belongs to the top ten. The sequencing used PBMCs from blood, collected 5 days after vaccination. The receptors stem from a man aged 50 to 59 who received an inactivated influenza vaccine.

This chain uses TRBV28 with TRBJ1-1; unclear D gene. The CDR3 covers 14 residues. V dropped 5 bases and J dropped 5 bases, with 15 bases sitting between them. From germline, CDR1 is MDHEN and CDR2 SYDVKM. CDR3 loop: CASSQRPYWTEAFF. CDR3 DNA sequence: TGTGCCAGCAGTCAACGTCCTTATTGGACTGAAGCTTTCTTT.

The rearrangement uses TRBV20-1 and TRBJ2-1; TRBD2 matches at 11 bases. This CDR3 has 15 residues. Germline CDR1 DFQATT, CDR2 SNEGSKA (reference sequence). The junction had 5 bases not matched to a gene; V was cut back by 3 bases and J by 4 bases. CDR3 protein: CSARGTSGGYNEQFF. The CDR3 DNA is TGCAGTGCTAGGGGTACTAGCGGGGGTTACAATGAGCAGTTCTTC.

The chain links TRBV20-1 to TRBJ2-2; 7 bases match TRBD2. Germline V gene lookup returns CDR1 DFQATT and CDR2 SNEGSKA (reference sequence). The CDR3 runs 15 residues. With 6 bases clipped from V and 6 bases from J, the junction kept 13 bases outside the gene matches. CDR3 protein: CSASGLGVYPGELFF. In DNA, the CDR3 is TGCAGTGCCTCCGGACTAGGCGTGTACCCCGGGGAGCTGTTTTTT.

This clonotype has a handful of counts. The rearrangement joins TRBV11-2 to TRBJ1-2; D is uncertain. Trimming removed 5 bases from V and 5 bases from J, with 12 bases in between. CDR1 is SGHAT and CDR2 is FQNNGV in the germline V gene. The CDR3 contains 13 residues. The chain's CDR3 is CASSPDNWYGYTF. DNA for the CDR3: TGTGCCAGCAGCCCCGACAATTGGTATGGCTACACCTTC.

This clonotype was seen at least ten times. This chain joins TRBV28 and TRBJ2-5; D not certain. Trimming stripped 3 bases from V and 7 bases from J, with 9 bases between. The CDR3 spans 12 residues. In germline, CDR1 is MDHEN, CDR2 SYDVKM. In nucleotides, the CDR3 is TGTGCCAGCAGTTTCCGGACGGGGACCCAGTACTTC. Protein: CASSFRTGTQYF.